Shown below are 19 T cell receptor beta chains from a single sample sequenced in a study of T-cell memory formation after mild COVID-19. MiXCR was run by TCRdb on the 5' RACE reads, yielding one entry per CDR3 protein. The table has around 340,000 distinct CDR3 sequences, 15% to 20% seen once. Sequencing was done on a sample of PBMCs or a T cell subset sorted from them (not recorded which). These receptors were taken from a man aged 18 to 29 who had mild COVID-19 (a few samples of this study predate the infection). Cell type and time point are not known.

The V gene is TRBV5-5, the J gene TRBJ1-2; no clear D. This CDR3 contains 15 residues. Germline values: CDR1 SGHKS, CDR2 YYEKEE (reference sequence). The V gene lost 0 bases and the J gene lost 7 bases, with 16 bases spanning the gap. CDR3 DNA: TGTGCCAGCAGCTTGGCGTATCTGGGAGGAGGTGGCTACACCTTC. It codes for CASSLAYLGGGGYTF.

This clonotype was picked up many times. The CDR3: CSASTTGSREQYF. The CDR3 region has the DNA TGCAGTGCTAGTACGACAGGCTCCCGGGAGCAGTACTTC. The chain links TRBV20-1 to TRBJ2-7; a possible D gene is TRBD1 (6 bases). The V end was cut by 3 bases, the J end by 7 bases, with 16 bases between. This CDR3 is built from 13 residues. Germline values: CDR1 DFQATT, CDR2 SNEGSKA (reference sequence).

This clonotype was counted only a few times. The genes are TRBV7-9 and TRBJ2-5, with no clear D. V dropped 8 bases and J dropped 0 bases, with 16 bases sitting between them. Germline lookup yields CDR1 SEHNR and CDR2 FQNEAQ (reference sequence). The CDR3 is 15 residues long. This CDR3 is CASLDQRSNQETQYF. Here the CDR3 DNA reads TGTGCCAGCCTAGACCAAAGGTCGAACCAAGAGACCCAGTACTTC.

In this sample, this clonotype turned up a few times. The chain is built from TRBV5-5 and TRBJ1-1; no clear D gene. From germline, CDR1 is SGHKS and CDR2 YYEKEE (reference sequence). This CDR3 has 14 residues. Trimming cost V 4 bases and J 1 base, with 11 bases left between them. The CDR3 sequence: CASSPPTGNTEAFF. DNA for the CDR3: TGTGCCAGCAGCCCGCCGACGGGGAACACTGAAGCTTTCTTT.

The sample holds a few counts of this clonotype. The chain recombines TRBV5-1 with TRBJ1-1; tentatively, D is TRBD1 (6 bases). Trimming cost V 3 bases and J 3 bases, with 12 bases left between them. Germline V gene lookup returns CDR1 SGHRS and CDR2 YFSETQ. There are 14 residues in the CDR3. CDR3 loop: CASSSTGLDTEAFF. The DNA of the CDR3 is TGCGCCAGCAGCTCCACAGGGCTGGACACTGAAGCTTTCTTT.

The chain recombines TRBV4-2 with TRBJ1-4; TRBD1 agrees at 7 bases. Per germline, CDR1 LGHNA and CDR2 YNFKEQ. The CDR3 totals 13 residues. V shed 7 bases, J shed 8 bases, and the junction held 7 bases outside the gene matches. The chain's CDR3 is CASTDREGEKLFF. The CDR3, as DNA: TGTGCCAGCACTGACAGGGAGGGCGAAAAACTGTTTTTT.

The chain has TRBV20-1 and TRBJ1-1, with 10 bases fitting TRBD1. This CDR3 contains 14 residues. The germline CDR1 and CDR2 sequences are DFQATT and SNEGSKA (reference sequence). Unmatched junction bases numbered 10, after V lost 1 base and J lost 11 bases. DNA of the CDR3: TGCAGTGCTAGAGCGCGGACAGGGGGTCGAGGTGCTTTCTTT. Translating gives CSARARTGGRGAFF.

This rearrangement joins TRBV5-4 to TRBJ2-1; no clear D. The CDR3 sequence is 15 residues long. CDR1 is SGHNT and CDR2 is YYREEE in the germline V gene (reference sequence). Trimming took 4 bases from V and 0 from J, leaving 11 bases between them. The CDR3 nucleotides are TGTGCCAGCAGCCTAGGGATGGGCTCCTACAATGAGCAGTTCTTC. Amino acids: CASSLGMGSYNEQFF.

This clonotype has only a few counts. This chain uses TRBV20-1 with TRBJ2-5, with TRBD1 matching over 7 bases. The germline V gene encodes CDR1 DFQATT and CDR2 SNEGSKA (reference sequence). J lost 7 bases, V lost 6 bases, and 11 bases had no gene match. CDR3 length: 13 residues. This chain's CDR3 is CSADTGVVGTQYF. The CDR3 bases are TGCAGTGCGGATACAGGGGTAGTTGGGACCCAGTACTTC.

The CDR3 bases are TGTGCCAGCAGCTTAGGGGGGAGGGGGAGCACAGATACGCAGTATTTT. Residues: CASSLGGRGSTDTQYF. This chain connects TRBV7-2 to TRBJ2-3; D may be TRBD2 (7 bases). V lost 1 base, J lost 0 bases, and 11 bases lay in between. The CDR3 length is 16 residues. The germline V gene encodes CDR1 SGHTA and CDR2 FQGNSA.

This clonotype turned up a few times. The J gene is TRBJ2-1, the V gene TRBV7-2; 8 bases fit TRBD2. V trimming: 8 bases; J trimming: 9 bases; junction bases outside the gene matches: 12. The CDR3 totals 14 residues. Germline-derived CDR1 and CDR2 are SGHTA and FQGNSA. CDR3: CASGRTSLVVEQFF. In DNA, the CDR3 is TGTGCCAGCGGAAGGACTAGCTTAGTGGTTGAGCAGTTCTTC.

This clonotype was seen a handful of times. The gene calls are TRBV7-8 and TRBJ1-6; D is perhaps TRBD1 (6 bases). Germline CDR1 reads SGHVS; CDR2 reads FQNEAQ. The CDR3 consists of 14 residues. V was pared by 5 bases and J by 9 bases, with 14 bases between. CDR3 coding DNA: TGTGCCAGCAGCCAACAGGGTTTCGGTTCACCCCTCCACTTT. Translation gives CASSQQGFGSPLHF.

This clonotype was seen only a few times. A read error may be the cause here, since a much bigger clone is one base away. V and J are TRBV11-2 and TRBJ2-5, with D possibly being TRBD1 or TRBD2 (5 bases each). Germline V gene data show CDR1 as SGHAT and CDR2 as FQNNGV. The CDR3 totals 12 residues. The CDR3 sequence: CASSPPGTPAHF. For the CDR3, the DNA is TGTGCCAGCAGCCCTCCCGGGACCCCAGCCCACTTC.

In its sample, this clonotype was seen a few times. This chain connects TRBV12-3 or TRBV12-4 to TRBJ2-2; D unclear. The CDR3 consists of 13 residues. The V end lost 2 bases, the J end lost 7 bases, and 8 bases lay between the germline ends. Here the CDR3 reads CASSLSVDGELFF. CDR3 DNA: TGTGCCAGCAGTTTAAGCGTGGACGGGGAGCTGTTTTTT.

In DNA, the CDR3 is TGCGCCAGCAGCTTCACAGTATCCAATTCACCCCTCCACTTT. It is translated as CASSFTVSNSPLHF. The V gene is TRBV5-1, the J gene TRBJ1-6; D unclear. The CDR3 runs 14 residues. Germline assignment: CDR1 SGHRS and CDR2 YFSETQ. V lost 2 bases to trimming and J lost 7 bases, with 10 bases between them.

This clonotype appeared a few times. The junction departs from germline at one end; a sequencing error may be responsible. The V gene is TRBV20-1, the J gene TRBJ1-5; 11 nucleotides align to TRBD1. CDR1 DFQATT and CDR2 SNEGSKA come from the germline V gene (reference sequence). This CDR3 is built from 14 residues. The CDR3 loop reads CSTRGQGDWEPQHF. Here the CDR3 DNA reads TGCAGTACTAGGGGACAGGGGGATTGGGAGCCCCAGCATTTT.

In its sample, this clonotype was seen many times. This sequence joins TRBV4-1 and TRBJ2-3, with 12 bases aligning to TRBD2. From germline, CDR1 is MGHRA and CDR2 YSYEKL. J lost 3 bases, V lost 0 bases, and 13 bases had no gene match. This CDR3 is built from 20 residues. DNA of the CDR3: TGCGCCAGCAGCCAAGAACCAGGGCTAGCGGGGGGGCGGGAAACAGATACGCAGTATTTT. Translation gives CASSQEPGLAGGRETDTQYF.

The rearrangement links TRBV20-1 to TRBJ2-7, with no clear D. The CDR3 length is 13 residues. Germline CDR1 DFQATT, CDR2 SNEGSKA (reference sequence). Trimming took 2 bases from V and 6 from J, leaving 14 bases between them. The CDR3, as DNA: TGCAGTGCTAGAAGCAAGGGAAGAATCGAGCAGTACGTC. Translation: CSARSKGRIEQYV.

DNA of the CDR3: TGTGCCAGCAGCCTATACCTGCGCTCGAACACTGAAGCTTTCTTT. This translates into CASSLYLRSNTEAFF. This chain links TRBV7-9 with TRBJ1-1; no clear D gene. The germline V and J ends were trimmed by 5 bases and 1 base, with 14 bases remaining between them. The germline CDR1 and CDR2 sequences are SEHNR and FQNEAQ (reference sequence). This CDR3 spans 15 amino acids. Full variable domain (missing parts from reference TRBV7-9 and TRBJ1-1): DTGVSQNPRHKITKRGQNVTFRCDPISEHNRLYWYRQTLGQGPEFLTYFQNEAQLEKSRLLSDRFSAERPKGSFSTLEIQRTEQGDSAMYLCASSLYLRSNTEAFFGQGTRLTVV.